Below are 15 T cell receptor beta chains sequenced from a single sample in a study of blood T cells in healthy people across ages. Primers used in a second PCR of roughly 7 to 12 cycles were a sample-barcoded 5' primer and a J-beta primer mix. TCRdb passed the 5' RACE reads through MiXCR, listing each CDR3 protein once. The sample holds more than 500,000 distinct CDR3 sequences; approximately 25% are singletons and the top ten take approximately 18%. The sequencing sample was made of blood. The receptor source for this set is a woman in her 70s in good health.

V is TRBV10-3 and J is TRBJ2-3, with TRBD2 as a possible D gene (7 bases). Germline CDR1 and CDR2: ENHRY and SYGVKD. Trimming pared 7 bases from V and 0 bases from J, leaving 11 bases between. The CDR3 runs to 14 residues. The CDR3 nucleotides are TGTGCCATCAAGGGGGGGTTTAGCACAGATACGCAGTATTTT. Amino acids: CAIKGGFSTDTQYF.

The chain is built from TRBV3-1 and TRBJ1-4; 8 bases line up with TRBD1. CDR1 and CDR2 from the germline V gene are LGHDT and YNNKEL (reference sequence). The junction had 6 bases not matched to a gene; V was cut back by 2 bases and J by 7 bases. The CDR3 length is 15 residues. In DNA form, the CDR3 reads TGTGCCAGCAGCCAACAGGGGGCTGGAGGTGAAAAACTGTTTTTT. Protein sequence: CASSQQGAGGEKLFF.

This clonotype was detected only once. At one end, the junction sequence differs from germline, possibly due to a read error. The chain uses TRBV7-2 and TRBJ2-3; TRBD1 matches at 9 bases. The CDR3 has 14 residues. CDR1 SGHTA and CDR2 FQGNSA come from the germline V gene. The CDR3 coding sequence is TGTGCCAGCAGCCCGGACAGGGGTGCAGATACGCGGTATTTT. Its translation is CASSPDRGADTRYF.

This chain joins TRBV7-2 and TRBJ2-7; 8 positions match TRBD2. The DNA end is a closer match to TRBJ2-1, so the J assignment may be wrong. The CDR3 has 17 amino acids. Germline assignment: CDR1 SGHTA and CDR2 FQGNSA. CDR3 DNA: TGTGCCAGCAGCAATAGTCAAGCGGGGGCCCTTCTAAGGGAGCAGTTCTTC. Amino acids: CASSNSQAGALLREQFF.

On this clonotype itself: A junction boundary mismatches the germline segment, possibly from a read error. The chain employs TRBV4-1 and TRBJ2-1; 11 positions match TRBD2. The CDR3 is 19 residues long. The germline gives CDR1 MGHRA, CDR2 YSYEKL. The CDR3 loop is CACSQEPGRASGGSNEQFF. DNA of the CDR3: TGCGCCTGCAGCCAAGAGCCGGGGAGGGCTAGCGGGGGGAGCAATGAGCAGTTCTTC.

The table lists this clonotype with a few counts. The gene calls are TRBV5-1 and TRBJ2-2; 7 bases match TRBD1. The ends lost 0 bases at V and 3 bases at J; junction bases unmatched: 2. This CDR3 spans 15 amino acids. In germline, CDR1 is SGHRS, CDR2 YFSETQ. The CDR3 loop reads CASSLAGGDTGELFF. The CDR3 bases are TGCGCCAGCAGCTTGGCAGGGGGAGACACCGGGGAGCTGTTTTTT. Complete variable domain (other parts from reference TRBV5-1 and TRBJ2-2): KAGVTQTPRYLIKTRGQQVTLSCSPISGHRSVSWYQQTPGQGLQFLFEYFSETQRNKGNFPGRFSGRQFSNSRSEMNVSTLELGDSALYLCASSLAGGDTGELFFGEGSRLTVL.

About this clonotype itself: The junction departs from germline at one end; a sequencing error may be responsible. CDR3 nucleotides: TGCGGTGCTAGAGGGTTGGGAGCGCCCTACAATGAGCAGTTCTTC. It translates to CGARGLGAPYNEQFF. The chain employs TRBV20-1 and TRBJ2-5; D is possibly TRBD2 (5 bases). The J call is doubtful: the DNA matches TRBJ2-1 better. Germline CDR1 and CDR2: DFQATT and SNEGSKA (reference sequence). There are 15 residues in the CDR3.

The chain joins TRBV20-1 to TRBJ2-5; 11 bases map to TRBD1. The J call may be wrong; the DNA end is better matched by TRBJ2-7. The CDR3 has 15 residues. The germline CDR1 and CDR2 sequences are DFQATT and SNEGSKA (reference sequence). The CDR3 reads CSARDPPGQGDEQYF. The CDR3 region has the DNA TGCAGTGCTAGAGATCCTCCGGGACAGGGGGACGAGCAGTACTTC.

This clonotype was counted between two and nine times. The chain joins TRBV7-2 to TRBJ2-7, with D maybe TRBD2 (6 bases). Trimming took 5 bases from V and 12 from J, leaving 17 bases between them. Germline V lookup: CDR1 SGHTA, CDR2 FQGNSA. The CDR3 runs 12 residues. The CDR3 spells CASSRLGGRLYF. In DNA, the CDR3 is TGTGCCAGCAGCCGCTTGGGGGGAAGGCTGTACTTC. Based on the CDR3 plus reference TRBV7-2 and TRBJ2-7, the full variable domain is GAGVSQSPSNKVTEKGKDVELRCDPISGHTALYWYRQSLGQGLEFLIYFQGNSAPDKSGLPSDRFSAERTGGSVSTLTIQRTQQEDSAVYLCASSRLGGRLYFGPGTRLTVT.

This clonotype was found a few times. The chain is built from TRBV7-8 and TRBJ1-6, with D possibly being TRBD1 (5 bases). This CDR3 spans 16 amino acids. Germline V gene lookup returns CDR1 SGHVS and CDR2 FQNEAQ. Trimming removed 4 bases from V and 9 bases from J, with 19 bases in between. The CDR3: CASSSDWEPGRSPLHF. The CDR3 DNA reads TGTGCCAGCAGCTCCGACTGGGAACCAGGGCGTTCACCCCTCCACTTT.

This clonotype appeared a few times. The chain employs TRBV25-1 and TRBJ1-3; TRBD1 is a possible D gene (6 bases). Looked up from germline, CDR1 is MGHDK and CDR2 is SYGVNS. The CDR3 sequence is 15 residues long. V lost 8 bases, J lost 0 bases, and 14 bases lay in between. The CDR3 spells CASAVLGASGNTIYF. The CDR3, as DNA: TGTGCCAGCGCGGTTTTGGGGGCCTCTGGAAACACCATATATTTT.

As concerns this clonotype: A junction boundary mismatches the germline segment, possibly from a read error. V and J are TRBV12-3 or TRBV12-4 and TRBJ1-5, with TRBD1 identical over 9 bases. This CDR3 contains 14 residues. In nucleotides, the CDR3 is TGTGCCAGCAGAATCACAGGGGGCAACCAGCCCCAGCATTTT. Protein product: CASRITGGNQPQHF.

This clonotype was counted only a few times. The genes are TRBV7-6 and TRBJ2-5; D remains unclear. The CDR3 loop spans 13 amino acids. Germline-derived CDR1 and CDR2 are SGHVS and FNYEAQ. Trimming took off 2 bases at V and 7 bases at J, with 11 bases between the two ends. The CDR3 DNA sequence: TGTGCCAGCAGCTTACTAGACAACCCGACCCAGTACTTC. This gives the protein CASSLLDNPTQYF. The whole variable domain, filled in from reference TRBV7-6 and TRBJ2-5, reads GAGVSQSPRYKVTKRGQDVALRCDPISGHVSLYWYRQALGQGPEFLTYFNYEAQQDKSGLPNDRFSAERPEGSISTLTIQRTEQRDSAMYRCASSLLDNPTQYFGPGTRLLVL.

This chain links TRBV20-1 with TRBJ2-6; D possibly corresponds to TRBD1 (7 bases). The CDR3 sequence is 16 residues long. The V and J ends lost 5 bases and 0 bases respectively, with 14 bases between them. Germline CDR1 and CDR2: DFQATT and SNEGSKA (reference sequence). The CDR3 spells CSAGRQGLSGANVLTF. The CDR3 coding sequence is TGCAGTGCTGGACGACAGGGACTCTCTGGGGCCAACGTCCTGACTTTC.

Points on this clonotype: No conserved phenylalanine or tryptophan is present at the end of the CDR3, so a read error is the likely explanation. No DNA is shown, since the ends of the CDR3 on it are uncertain; the CDR3 is the one TCRdb lists. The chain carries TRBV7-2 and TRBJ2-5; the listed D gene, TRBD1, was not tested against the DNA. Including both end residues, the CDR3 is 12 amino acids long. Per the germline V gene, CDR1 is SGHTA and CDR2 is FQGNSA. The CDR3 here is CASSLGGQREFS.